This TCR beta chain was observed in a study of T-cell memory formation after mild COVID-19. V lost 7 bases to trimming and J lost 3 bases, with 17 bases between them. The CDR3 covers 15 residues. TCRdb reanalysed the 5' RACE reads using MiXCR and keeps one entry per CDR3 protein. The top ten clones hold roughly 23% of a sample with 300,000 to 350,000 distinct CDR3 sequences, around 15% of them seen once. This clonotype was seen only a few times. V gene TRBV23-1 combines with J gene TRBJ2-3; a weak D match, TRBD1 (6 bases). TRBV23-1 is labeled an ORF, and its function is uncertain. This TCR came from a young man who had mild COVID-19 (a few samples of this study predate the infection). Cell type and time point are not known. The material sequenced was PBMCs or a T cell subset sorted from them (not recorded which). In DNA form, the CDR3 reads TGCGCCAGCATGAGGGGGTTAGAGGCTACAGATACGCAGTATTTT. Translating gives CASMRGLEATDTQYF.